This TCR beta chain was identified during a study of blood T cell repertoires in COVID-19. As for the study in general: Acute and convalescent COVID-19 specimens originated in the United States, Italy and Spain. Nucleic acid was either cDNA or gDNA, and it came from T cells, B-cell-depleted T cells, or PBMCs.

CDR1 and CDR2 from the germline V gene are SGHKS and YYEKEE (reference sequence). Losses at the gene ends were 3 bases for V and 8 bases for J; bases not matched to a gene: 7. The CDR3 contains 15 residues. As originally analysed: Estimation of nucleated cell counts was performed using reference gene primer amplification. Some clones are missing from TCRdb's copy, which holds only in-frame ones; the method was immunoSEQ multiplex PCR. V and J calls and clone size are given by that table; D and trimming were obtained from the DNA. The sample includes roughly 410,000 clones, roughly nine tenths of them seen just once.

Sequences were obtained from peripheral blood. The genes are TRBV5-5 and TRBJ1-4; 10 bases line up with TRBD1. The TCR was taken from a middle-aged man with acute or convalescent COVID-19. CDR3 DNA sequence: TGTGCCAGCAGCTGGAGACAGGGGGCATCCGAAAAACTGTTTTTT. Translation: CASSWRQGASEKLFF.